A single sample gave rise to the 27 T cell receptor beta chains below, sequenced in a study of T cells in Graves' hyperthyroidism and ophthalmopathy. RNA transcripts provided the source from which TCR beta CDR3 regions were amplified. The TCR CDR3 was amplified in a first-round RT-PCR using the HTBI primer set. TCRdb recomputed calls from the multiplex PCR reads with MiXCR, one row per CDR3 protein. The sample has more than 500,000 distinct CDR3 sequences; about 16% are singletons. The specimen sequenced was blood. Receptors were obtained from a woman aged 30 to 39 with Graves' hyperthyroidism.

This clonotype has a handful of counts. The junction and the germline gene differ at one end; a read error may be behind it. V usage is TRBV19 and J usage is TRBJ1-1; D perhaps matches TRBD1 (6 bases). Germline V lookup: CDR1 LNHDA, CDR2 SQIVND (reference sequence). This CDR3 has 12 residues. The CDR3: CASSMRDTEAFF. The CDR3 DNA is TGTGCCAGTAGTATGAGGGACACCGAAGCTTTCTTT.

This clonotype was counted at least ten times. The gene calls are TRBV11-2 and TRBJ2-1; either TRBD1 or TRBD2 may fit D (5 bases each). CDR1 and CDR2 (germline): SGHAT, FQNNGV. There are 14 residues in the CDR3. Trimming left V 8 bases short and J 1 base short, with 12 bases between. The CDR3 sequence: CASEGHSSYNEQFF. Written as DNA, the CDR3 is TGTGCCAGCGAGGGGCATAGTTCCTACAATGAGCAGTTCTTC.

At least ten counts were recorded for this clonotype. V usage is TRBV28 and J usage is TRBJ1-1; no reliable D call. Germline V gene sequence: CDR1 MDHEN, CDR2 SYDVKM. The CDR3 is 13 residues long. The ends were cut back, 5 bases at V and 6 bases at J, with 13 bases in the middle. CDR3 bases: TGTGCCAGCAGTGAGCCATTGGTGGCTGAAGCTTTCTTT. It specifies CASSEPLVAEAFF.

Regarding this clonotype: A single base separates this from a much larger clone, so it may be a read error. The rearrangement links TRBV6-1 to TRBJ2-1, with D maybe TRBD1 (6 bases). Germline CDR1 MNHNS, CDR2 SASEGT. This CDR3 is 11 amino acids long. The DNA of the CDR3 is TGTGTCAGCACTGACAGGAATGAGCAGTTCTTC. Protein product: CVSTDRNEQFF.

The sample holds many counts of this clonotype. The V gene is TRBV10-3, the J gene TRBJ1-1; 7 positions agree with TRBD1. With 0 bases clipped from V and 3 bases from J, the junction kept 1 base outside the gene matches. The CDR3 contains 14 residues. The germline gives CDR1 ENHRY, CDR2 SYGVKD. The CDR3 reads CAISESTGYTEAFF. The CDR3 bases are TGTGCCATCAGTGAGTCGACAGGGTACACTGAAGCTTTCTTT.

This clonotype was counted many times. V usage is TRBV12-3 or TRBV12-4 and J usage is TRBJ2-1, with TRBD2 matching 8 bases. CDR3 length equals 17 residues. Trimming removed 1 base from V and 6 bases from J; junction bases left unmatched: 11. The CDR3 loop is CASSLGARGREVNEQFF. DNA for the CDR3: TGTGCCAGCAGTTTAGGGGCCCGGGGGCGGGAGGTCAATGAGCAGTTCTTC.

The chain is built from TRBV14 and TRBJ2-3; D perhaps matches TRBD2 (5 bases). Trimming took off 3 bases at V and 1 base at J, with 11 bases between the two ends. The CDR3 is 15 amino acids. Germline V gene lookup returns CDR1 SGHDN and CDR2 FVKESK. In DNA, the CDR3 is TGTGCCAGCAGCCAGTGGATTAGCGGCACAGATACGCAGTATTTT. It codes for CASSQWISGTDTQYF.

The rearrangement links TRBV20-1 to TRBJ1-1, with 9 bases fitting TRBD1. This CDR3 region has 15 residues. From germline, CDR1 is DFQATT and CDR2 SNEGSKA (reference sequence). V shed 6 bases and J 3 bases; nucleotides not matched to a gene: 11. CDR3 protein: CSATPRGTGYTEAFF. Here the CDR3 DNA reads TGCAGTGCCACCCCTAGAGGGACAGGGTACACTGAAGCTTTCTTT.

The sample holds many counts of this clonotype. V gene TRBV12-3 or TRBV12-4 combines with J gene TRBJ2-1; 11 positions agree with TRBD1. The J segment lost 3 bases and the V segment lost 3 bases, leaving 28 bases of the junction unmatched. The CDR3 consists of 24 residues. For the CDR3, the DNA is TGTGCCAGCAGTTTTTTGGGACGTGAGTATCGGGACAGGGGGAGGCAGCGATTCTACAATGAGCAGTTCTTC. Translating it yields CASSFLGREYRDRGRQRFYNEQFF.

This clonotype has ten or more counts. The J gene is TRBJ1-3, the V gene TRBV11-3; TRBD1 agrees at 8 bases. J gave up 0 bases and V 3 bases, and 10 bases lay outside the gene matches. This CDR3 has 18 amino acids. CDR1 SGHNT and CDR2 YENEEA come from the germline V gene. The DNA for the CDR3 is TGTGCCAGCAGCTTTAGGACAGGGTGGACCTCCTCTGGAAACACCATATATTTT. It is translated as CASSFRTGWTSSGNTIYF.

This chain uses TRBV7-2 with TRBJ1-1; D gene ambiguous. V lost 3 bases to trimming and J lost 1 base, with 12 bases between them. This CDR3 has 15 residues. Germline CDR1 and CDR2: SGHTA and FQGNSA. The CDR3 sequence is CASSLGGSANTEAFF. As DNA, the CDR3 is TGTGCCAGCAGCTTGGGCGGCAGCGCGAACACTGAAGCTTTCTTT. The full variable domain, rest sourced from reference TRBV7-2 and TRBJ1-1, is GAGVSQSPSNKVTEKGKDVELRCDPISGHTALYWYRQSLGQGLEFLIYFQGNSAPDKSGLPSDRFSAERTGGSVSTLTIQRTQQEDSAVYLCASSLGGSANTEAFFGQGTRLTVV.

V gene TRBV20-1 combines with J gene TRBJ2-5; weak D call: TRBD2 (6 bases). Germline CDR1 and CDR2: DFQATT and SNEGSKA (reference sequence). V lost 5 bases to trimming and J lost 4 bases, with 23 bases between them. The CDR3 contains 16 residues. The DNA for the CDR3 is TGCAGTGCTGAGACGGTTAAGCGGGCTTCACGAGAGACCCAGTACTTC. Its protein product is CSAETVKRASRETQYF.

The chain employs TRBV19 and TRBJ1-1; 7 nucleotides agree with TRBD1. This CDR3 is 15 amino acids long. The junction had 12 bases not matched to a gene; V was cut back by 5 bases and J by 6 bases. Germline CDR1 reads LNHDA; CDR2 reads SQIVND (reference sequence). This CDR3 reads CASSLRTGTRPEAFF. The CDR3 DNA reads TGTGCCAGTAGTCTGCGGACAGGCACTAGACCTGAAGCTTTCTTT.

In regard to this clonotype: A much larger clone lies one base from this, so it may be a read error. The rearrangement links TRBV27 to TRBJ2-2, with D perhaps matching TRBD2 (6 bases). The CDR3 loop spans 16 amino acids. Per germline, CDR1 MNHEY and CDR2 SMNVEV (reference sequence). CDR3 sequence (DNA): TGTGCCAGCAGTTTTTTGGGGGGAGCGAACAGCGGGGAGCTGTTTTTT. Translating it yields CASSFLGGANSGELFF.

This clonotype has a handful of counts. J is TRBJ2-1 and V is TRBV7-9; 11 positions match TRBD2. The ends lost 3 bases at V and 2 bases at J; junction bases unmatched: 6. The CDR3 spans 17 residues. Per germline, CDR1 SEHNR and CDR2 FQNEAQ (reference sequence). The CDR3 DNA reads as TGTGCCAGCAGCTTCGGACTAGCGGGCGCGACCTACAATGAGCAGTTCTTC. Its translation: CASSFGLAGATYNEQFF. The variable domain in full, completed from reference TRBV7-9 and TRBJ2-1, reads DTGVSQNPRHKITKRGQNVTFRCDPISEHNRLYWYRQTLGQGPEFLTYFQNEAQLEKSRLLSDRFSAERPKGSFSTLEIQRTEQGDSAMYLCASSFGLAGATYNEQFFGPGTRLTVL.

At least ten counts were recorded for this clonotype. The chain is built from TRBV20-1 and TRBJ2-1, with 8 positions matching TRBD2. V shed 4 bases, J shed 15 bases, and the junction held 8 bases outside the gene matches. CDR1 and CDR2 (germline): DFQATT, SNEGSKA (reference sequence). CDR3 length: 11 residues. CDR3 sequence reads: CSAKILAGTFF. In nucleotides, the CDR3 is TGCAGTGCTAAGATTCTAGCGGGTACGTTCTTC.

CDR3 sequence (DNA): TGTGCCAGCAGCTTAACCCCCGGGAGGTCTACGCAGCATTTT. Protein product: CASSLTPGRSTQHF. The chain employs TRBV11-3 and TRBJ2-3; D not resolved. The J call is uncertain, as TRBJ1-5 better fits the DNA end. CDR3 length equals 14 residues. CDR1 and CDR2 (germline): SGHNT, YENEEA.

The rearrangement uses TRBV29-1 and TRBJ1-2; no clear D gene. Between the trimmed V and J ends, which lost 1 base and 8 bases, there was a span of 11 bases. The CDR3 consists of 12 residues. The V gene's germline CDR1 is SQVTM and CDR2 ANQGSEA. CDR3 DNA sequence: TGCAGCGTTGAAGGACTATACAGCGGCTACACCTTC. Protein product: CSVEGLYSGYTF.

A note on this clonotype: A much bigger clone sits one base away, suggesting this may be a read error. The chain links TRBV12-3 or TRBV12-4 to TRBJ1-5; 8 bases agree with TRBD1. This CDR3 contains 15 residues. DNA for the CDR3: TGTGCCGGCAGTTTAGTCCCAGGGGGCTTTGAGCCCCAGCATTTT. It is translated as CAGSLVPGGFEPQHF.

The CDR3 region is CASTYGTSGNNEQFF. CDR3 DNA sequence: TGTGCCAGCACCTACGGGACTAGCGGGAACAATGAGCAGTTCTTC. The rearrangement links TRBV6-1 to TRBJ2-1, with 13 bases identical to TRBD2. The V gene end was trimmed by 7 bases and the J gene end by 5 bases; junction bases not matched to a gene: 5. CDR1 and CDR2 (germline): MNHNS, SASEGT. The CDR3 has 15 residues.

This clonotype was recorded a few times. J is TRBJ1-2 and V is TRBV7-2; perhaps TRBD1 as D (5 bases). CDR3 length: 15 amino acids. With 5 bases removed from V and 0 bases from J, the gap between germline ends came to 13 bases. The germline V gene has CDR1 SGHTA and CDR2 FQGNSA. In DNA form, the CDR3 reads TGTGCCAGCAGCCTCCGGACAAGGACTAACTATGGCTACACCTTC. It yields the protein CASSLRTRTNYGYTF. The full variable domain, rest sourced from reference TRBV7-2 and TRBJ1-2, is GAGVSQSPSNKVTEKGKDVELRCDPISGHTALYWYRQSLGQGLEFLIYFQGNSAPDKSGLPSDRFSAERTGGSVSTLTIQRTQQEDSAVYLCASSLRTRTNYGYTFGSGTRLTVV.

Many counts were recorded for this clonotype. The chain recombines TRBV20-1 with TRBJ2-1, with 7 bases fitting TRBD2. Germline V gives CDR1 DFQATT, CDR2 SNEGSKA (reference sequence). The CDR3 length is 14 residues. V shed 6 bases, J shed 6 bases, and the junction held 11 bases outside the gene matches. Here the CDR3 reads CSADVMGGSNEQFF. The CDR3 nucleotides read TGCAGTGCCGACGTGATGGGGGGGTCCAATGAGCAGTTCTTC.

This clonotype was counted many times. The chain is built from TRBV28 and TRBJ2-7; D is undetermined. Germline CDR1 and CDR2: MDHEN and SYDVKM. The CDR3 is 12 residues long. Trimming removed 6 bases at V and 6 bases at J, with 12 bases between. The CDR3 bases are TGTGCCAGCAGAAAAATCACCCGCGAGCAGTACTTC. Translated, it gives CASRKITREQYF.

CDR3 amino acids: CASSQDLFSVNNEQFF. CDR3 DNA sequence: TGCGCCAGCAGCCAAGATTTGTTTAGCGTGAATAATGAGCAGTTCTTC. The chain employs TRBV4-3 and TRBJ2-1, with D maybe TRBD2 (5 bases). Germline lookup yields CDR1 LGHNA and CDR2 YSLEER. There are 16 residues in the CDR3. Trimming removed 0 bases at V and 7 bases at J, with 16 bases between.

The chain combines TRBV28 with TRBJ2-2, with D possibly being TRBD1 (8 bases). Germline CDR1 and CDR2: MDHEN and SYDVKM. CDR3 length: 15 residues. Between the trimmed V and J ends, which lost 3 bases and 6 bases, there was a span of 14 bases. The CDR3 spells CASSLDRAGAGELFF. The CDR3 nucleotides read TGTGCCAGCAGTTTGGACAGGGCGGGGGCCGGGGAGCTGTTTTTT.

This clonotype was recorded at least ten times. This sequence joins TRBV20-1 and TRBJ2-1; TRBD2 is a possible D gene (5 bases). Germline-derived CDR1 and CDR2 are DFQATT and SNEGSKA (reference sequence). The CDR3 length is 12 residues. The CDR3 nucleotides read TGCAGAGCCGAGACTACCTACAATGAGCAGTTCTTC. It encodes CRAETTYNEQFF.

This clonotype has a handful of counts. The rearrangement links TRBV28 to TRBJ2-2; D not resolved. This CDR3 has 13 amino acids. Trimming left V 7 bases short and J 5 bases short, with 11 bases between. CDR1 is MDHEN, CDR2 SYDVKM, per germline. DNA for the CDR3: TGTGCCAGCAAGTTTTCCCTAACCGGGGAGCTGTTTTTT. Translating gives CASKFSLTGELFF.